This TCR beta chain comes out of a study of glioma-infiltrating T cells after dendritic cell vaccination. At the level of the study: Patients had newly diagnosed or recurrent glioblastoma and received dendritic cell vaccines. Treatment, given 2003 to 2012, was autologous tumor lysate-pulsed dendritic cell vaccination. The study's findings and limits: Only a small number of patients had complete blood and tumor samples.

As for time point: after dendritic cell vaccination, including at tumor progression/relapse. PBMC were collected before vaccination, two weeks after the third vaccination, and at progression. From germline, CDR1 is SGHNT and CDR2 YYREEE (reference sequence). This CDR3 contains 14 residues. The ends were cut back, 7 bases at V and 4 bases at J, with 17 bases in the middle. Only in-frame clones appear in the TCRdb table, and some are missing; sequencing was by immunoSEQ multiplex PCR. The sample has some 78,000 clones, 85% seen once. Regarding this clone: As yet, its antigen is unknown.

The sequencing used blood, collected after dendritic cell vaccination. The clonotype originates from a human donor with glioblastoma. The gene calls are TRBV5-4 and TRBJ1-2, with D possibly being TRBD1 (6 bases). The CDR3 nucleotides are TGTGCCAGCGCCATTTGGACAGACTTCTATGGCTACACCTTC. Translated: CASAIWTDFYGYTF.